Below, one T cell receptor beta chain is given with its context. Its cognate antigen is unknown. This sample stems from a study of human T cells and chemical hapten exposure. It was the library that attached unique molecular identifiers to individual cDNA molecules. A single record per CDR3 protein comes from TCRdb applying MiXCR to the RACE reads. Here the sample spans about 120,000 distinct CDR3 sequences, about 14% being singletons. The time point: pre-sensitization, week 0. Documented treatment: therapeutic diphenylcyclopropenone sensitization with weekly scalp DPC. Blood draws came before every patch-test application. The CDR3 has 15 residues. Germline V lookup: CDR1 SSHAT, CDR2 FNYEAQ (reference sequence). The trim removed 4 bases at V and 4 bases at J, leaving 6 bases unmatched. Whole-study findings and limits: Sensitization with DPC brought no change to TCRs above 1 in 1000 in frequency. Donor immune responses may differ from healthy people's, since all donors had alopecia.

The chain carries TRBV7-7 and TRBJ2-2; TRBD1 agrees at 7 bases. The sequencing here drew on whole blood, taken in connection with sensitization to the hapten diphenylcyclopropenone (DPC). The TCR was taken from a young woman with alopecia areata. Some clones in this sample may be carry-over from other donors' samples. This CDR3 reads CASSSGGAGTGELFF. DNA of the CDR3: TGTGCCAGCAGCTCAGGGGGAGCTGGCACCGGGGAGCTGTTTTTT.